This TCR beta chain stems from a study of Graves' ophthalmopathy and Graves' hyperthyroidism. RNA transcripts were the template, and TCR beta CDR3 regions were amplified from them. RT-PCR was first run with HTBI primers, then multiplex PCR in a second round. From the multiplex PCR reads, TCRdb called clonotypes with MiXCR, one entry per CDR3 protein. The table lists fewer than 600,000 distinct CDR3 sequences, about an eighth of them singletons. Trimming at V came to 5 bases and at J to 1 base, leaving 2 bases not matched to a gene. Germline V gives CDR1 SGHTA, CDR2 FQGNSA. This CDR3 region has 15 residues. Other autoimmune disease, uncontrolled infection, pregnancy and lactation led to exclusion. This clonotype appeared many times. The antigen remains unidentified. Study results and limitations: Sensitivity reached around 67% and specificity about 72% when the model predicted ophthalmopathy progression.

The chain recombines TRBV7-2 with TRBJ1-5, with 10 bases aligning to TRBD1. The TCR was taken from a woman under 40 with Graves' ophthalmopathy. The sequencing input was blood. CDR3 sequence: CASSPDRGSNQPQHF. The DNA of the CDR3 is TGTGCCAGCAGCCCGGACAGGGGGAGCAATCAGCCCCAGCATTTT.